Below are 14 T cell receptor beta chains sequenced from a single sample in a study of shared clonotypes between healthy human individuals (TCRdb year 2020). Libraries were constructed by the immunoSEQ multiplex PCR assay. The table was pulled from immuneACCESS by TCRdb, which kept in-frame rearrangements only. Such tables lose some clones; where checked, under half of the loss comes from unresolved V genes, and the rest has no known cause. This sample comprises approximately 2,300,000 clones, just under 95% of them detected only once. The top ten clones comprise 0.37% of the sample. Material for sequencing was naive CD4+ T cells from PBMCs. The cell subset or site tag for this specimen amounts to: CD45RA+ positively selected. The origin of the receptors is a man younger than 35 in good health. Some clones in this sample may be carry-over from other donors' samples.

About this clone: One end of the junction is discordant with germline, which a read error may explain. The V gene is TRBV4-2, the J gene TRBJ2-1, with D tentatively TRBD1 or TRBD2 (5 bases each). Germline-derived CDR1 and CDR2 are LGHNA and YNFKEQ. CDR3 length: 17 amino acids. The CDR3 DNA reads TGTGCCAGCACCCAAGGATTAGGGGACCCTACCGGCAATGAGCAGTTCTTC. This encodes CASTQGLGDPTGNEQFF.

In regard to this clone: Other DNA sequences in the sample encode the same CDR3. This chain joins TRBV5-1 and TRBJ2-5; D gene uncertain. V gave up 1 base and J gave up 1 base, with 8 bases separating them. This CDR3 is 14 amino acids long. Germline CDR1 and CDR2: SGHRS and YFSETQ. The CDR3 spells CASSLFRTQETQYF. The CDR3 nucleotides are TGCGCCAGCAGCTTGTTTAGGACCCAAGAGACCCAGTACTTC.

V usage is TRBV9 and J usage is TRBJ2-7; 7 nucleotides match TRBD2. Trimming removed 0 bases from V and 4 bases from J; junction bases left unmatched: 7. This CDR3 region has 15 residues. Per germline, CDR1 SGDLS and CDR2 YYNGEE. The CDR3 sequence is CASSVAASGPYEQYF. The DNA for the CDR3 is TGTGCCAGCAGCGTAGCGGCTAGCGGTCCGTACGAGCAGTACTTC.

This clone appeared a single time. Other nucleotide sequences in the sample specify the same CDR3. Here the CDR3 reads CASSPVGGETQYF. The CDR3 coding sequence is TGCGCCAGCAGCCCCGTGGGGGGGGAGACCCAGTACTTC. The J gene is TRBJ2-5, the V gene TRBV5-1; 7 bases line up with TRBD2. Unmatched junction bases numbered 5, after V lost 4 bases and J lost 5 bases. The CDR3 loop spans 13 amino acids. CDR1 and CDR2 (germline): SGHRS, YFSETQ.

As for this clone: The sample contains more than one DNA sequence encoding this CDR3. The chain couples TRBV5-4 to TRBJ2-5; D not certain. The CDR3 spans 14 residues. Per germline, CDR1 SGHNT and CDR2 YYREEE (reference sequence). Trimming removed 0 bases from V and 1 base from J, with 7 bases in between. CDR3 sequence: CASSLGGVQETQYF. DNA of the CDR3: TGTGCCAGCAGCTTGGGTGGAGTCCAAGAGACCCAGTACTTC. The full variable domain, with the rest looked up from reference TRBV5-4 and TRBJ2-5, is ETGVTQSPTHLIKTRGQQVTLRCSSQSGHNTVSWYQQALGQGPQFIFQYYREEENGRGNFPPRFSGLQFPNYSSELNVNALELDDSALYLCASSLGGVQETQYFGPGTRLLVL.

V usage is TRBV2 and J usage is TRBJ1-4; no clear D gene. The CDR3 has 18 amino acids. Trimming took off 1 base at V and 5 bases at J, with 20 bases between the two ends. The germline gives CDR1 SNHLY, CDR2 FYNNEI. The CDR3 DNA sequence: TGTGCCAGCAGTGAAGTTTTAGTTCCGGGTGTGGGGAATGAAAAACTGTTTTTT. Translating it yields CASSEVLVPGVGNEKLFF. The complete variable domain, with remaining parts taken from reference TRBV2 and TRBJ1-4, reads EPEVTQTPSHQVTQMGQEVILRCVPISNHLYFYWYRQILGQKVEFLVSFYNNEISEKSEIFDDQFSVERPDGSNFTLKIRSTKLEDSAMYFCASSEVLVPGVGNEKLFFGSGTQLSVL.

The rearrangement links TRBV4-1 to TRBJ2-7, with 13 bases aligning to TRBD2. The CDR3 runs 15 residues. V was pared by 4 bases and J by 4 bases, with 4 bases of the junction left unmatched. Per germline, CDR1 MGHRA and CDR2 YSYEKL. The DNA for the CDR3 is TGCGCCAGCAGCCGCGGGACTAGCGGGGAGTACGAGCAGTACTTC. This encodes CASSRGTSGEYEQYF.

The rearrangement uses TRBV18 and TRBJ2-7; 10 positions agree with TRBD2. The V gene end was trimmed by 2 bases and the J gene end by 2 bases; junction bases not matched to a gene: 15. Germline-derived CDR1 and CDR2 are KGHSH and LQKENI. The CDR3 length is 19 residues. The CDR3 region has the DNA TGTGCCAGCTCACCATCAGGCCTAGCGGGAGTCCGCGTCGCCTACGAGCAGTACTTC. This codes for CASSPSGLAGVRVAYEQYF.

The V and J genes are TRBV7-3 and TRBJ1-5; no reliable D call. V was cut by 1 base and J by 9 bases, with 10 bases left in between. The V gene's germline CDR1 is SGHTA and CDR2 FQGTGA. The CDR3 consists of 13 residues. Written as DNA, the CDR3 is TGTGCCAGCAGCTTAAGGCCCGGGTGGCCCCAGCATTTT. Translated: CASSLRPGWPQHF.

This clone was observed a few times. This chain joins TRBV7-3 and TRBJ1-1; D ambiguous. The CDR3 is 14 amino acids. V dropped 1 base and J dropped 1 base, with 7 bases sitting between them. Germline assignment: CDR1 SGHTA and CDR2 FQGTGA. In nucleotides, the CDR3 is TGTGCCAGCAGCTTAAACCCAGAGAACACTGAAGCTTTCTTT. This gives the protein CASSLNPENTEAFF.

V is TRBV18 and J is TRBJ2-2; D is unresolved. V was cut by 3 bases and J by 2 bases, with 7 bases left in between. CDR3 length: 14 residues. Germline lookup yields CDR1 KGHSH and CDR2 LQKENI. The CDR3: CASSPRDNTGELFF. The CDR3, as DNA: TGTGCCAGCTCACCTCGAGATAACACCGGGGAGCTGTTTTTT.

This clone was counted a single time. This sequence joins TRBV5-1 and TRBJ2-5; 12 nucleotides match TRBD2. CDR1 is SGHRS and CDR2 is YFSETQ in the germline V gene. The CDR3 runs 22 residues. V lost 2 bases, J lost 4 bases, and 24 bases stayed unmatched. The CDR3: CASSLRDTLGGRLAGVGETQYF. The CDR3 DNA sequence: TGCGCCAGCAGCTTAAGGGACACCCTAGGGGGGCGACTAGCGGGAGTCGGAGAGACCCAGTACTTC.

The gene calls are TRBV30 and TRBJ2-1; 10 bases are a match to TRBD2. CDR1 and CDR2 (germline): GTSNPN, SVGIG (reference sequence). The CDR3 has 16 residues. J was trimmed by 0 bases and V by 5 bases; bases with no gene match: 7. CDR3: CAWDGASGSSYNEQFF. The CDR3 DNA reads as TGTGCCTGGGATGGAGCTAGCGGGAGCTCCTACAATGAGCAGTTCTTC. The full variable domain, completed using reference TRBV30 and TRBJ2-1, is SQTIHQWPATLVQPVGSPLSLECTVEGTSNPNLYWYRQAAGRGLQLLFYSVGIGQISSEVPQNLSASRPQDRQFILSSKKLLLSDSGFYLCAWDGASGSSYNEQFFGPGTRLTVL.

This chain links TRBV6-6 with TRBJ1-2, with D unclear. The V gene lost 6 bases and the J gene lost 0 bases, with 11 bases spanning the gap. Germline lookup yields CDR1 MNHNY and CDR2 SVGAGI (reference sequence). CDR3 size: 14 residues. The CDR3 bases are TGTGCCAGCAGCCTACAAAGAGCTAACTATGGCTACACCTTC. Amino acid sequence: CASSLQRANYGYTF.